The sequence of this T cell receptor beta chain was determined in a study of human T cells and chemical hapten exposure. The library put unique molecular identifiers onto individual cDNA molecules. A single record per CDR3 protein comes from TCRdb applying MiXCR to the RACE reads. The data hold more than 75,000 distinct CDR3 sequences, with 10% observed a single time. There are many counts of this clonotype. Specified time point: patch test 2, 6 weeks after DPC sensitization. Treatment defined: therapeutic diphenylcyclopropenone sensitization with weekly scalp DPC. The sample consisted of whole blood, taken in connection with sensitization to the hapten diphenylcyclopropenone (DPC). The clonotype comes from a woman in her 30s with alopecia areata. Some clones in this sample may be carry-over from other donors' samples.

The CDR3 sequence is CSVGTQMNTEAFF. CDR3 nucleotide sequence: TGCAGCGTCGGGACTCAGATGAACACTGAAGCTTTCTTT. The chain has TRBV29-1 and TRBJ1-1; D possibly corresponds to TRBD1 (5 bases). In germline, CDR1 is SQVTM, CDR2 ANQGSEA. This CDR3 has 13 amino acids. The germline V and J ends were trimmed by 6 bases and 0 bases, with 11 bases remaining between them.